The rows below give T cell receptor beta chains drawn from one sample of a study of blood T cell repertoires in COVID-19. Clones were sequenced by immunoSEQ multiplex PCR, and TCRdb holds only the in-frame ones, with some missing. The data hold about 200,000 clones, with around 82% observed a single time. The material sequenced was peripheral blood. These receptors were collected from a woman between 65 and 79 years old with acute or convalescent COVID-19. Both conserved end residues are part of each CDR3. D genes are given only for firm matches. Clone size is not always given. Where it is, it says once, few, many or a class for expanded clones.

clone size	V gene	D gene	J gene	CDR3 DNA	CDR3 protein
NA	TRBV7-8	TRBD2	TRBJ2-1	TGTGCCAGCAGCCGCGGTTCTAGCGGAACCTACAATGAGCAGTTCTTC	CASSRGSSGTYNEQFF
NA	TRBV29-1	NA	TRBJ2-1	TGCAGCGAAAGACTAGATTTCAATGAGCAGTTCTTC	CSERLDFNEQFF
NA	TRBV25-1	NA	TRBJ1-3	TGTGCCCTACAGGGCAGGGACTCTGGAAACACCATATATTTT	CALQGRDSGNTIYF
NA	TRBV5-1	TRBD2	TRBJ2-5	TGCGCCAGCAGCATGGGGACTAGCGGGAGTGGGGAGACCCAGTACTTC	CASSMGTSGSGETQYF
NA	TRBV18	TRBD2	TRBJ2-3	TGTGCCAGCTCAAAACTACTAGCGGGAGCGCGGTATACGCAGTATTTT	CASSKLLAGARYTQYF
NA	TRBV5-1	TRBD2	TRBJ2-3	TGCGCCAGCAGCCTGACTAGCGGACTCGGCACAGATACGCAGTATTTT	CASSLTSGLGTDTQYF
NA	TRBV2	NA	TRBJ1-1	TGTGCCAGTGAGGGGAGGGGGTCGGGCACTGAAGCTTTCTTT	CASEGRGSGTEAFF
NA	TRBV30	NA	TRBJ1-2	TGTGCCTGGAGTGTTGGTGGGGGCCTCTATGGCTACACCTTC	CAWSVGGGLYGYTF
NA	TRBV3-1/TRBV3-2	NA	TRBJ1-1	TGTGCCAGCAGCCGGTTGAGCACTGAAGCTTTCTTT	CASSRLSTEAFF
few	TRBV9	TRBD1	TRBJ1-2	TGTGCCAGCAGCCCCCGCACAGGGGCCCTAGGTGGCTACACCTTC	CASSPRTGALGGYTF
once	TRBV2	TRBD1	TRBJ2-3	TGTGCCAGCAGTGAAGCCGACAGGGGGACAGATACGCAGTATTTT	CASSEADRGTDTQYF
NA	TRBV3-1/TRBV3-2	NA	TRBJ1-5	TGTGCCAGCAGCCAAGGGACAGAGCTCCAGCCCCAGCATTTT	CASSQGTELQPQHF
NA	TRBV3-1/TRBV3-2	NA	TRBJ1-1	TGTGCCAGCAAAAACAGGGCTAACACTGAAGCTTTCTTT	CASKNRANTEAFF
NA	TRBV6-5	NA	TRBJ1-1	TGTGCCAGCAGTTTATCGGCGGTGAACACTGAAGCTTTCTTT	CASSLSAVNTEAFF
NA	TRBV2	TRBD2	TRBJ2-3	TGTGCCAGCAGTGCACCCCGGGAGGGAGGCCCAGATACGCAGTATTTT	CASSAPREGGPDTQYF
NA	TRBV6-1	TRBD2	TRBJ2-7	TGTGCCAGCAGTGCTAGCGGGAGTCGATACTCCTACGAGCAGTACTTC	CASSASGSRYSYEQYF
NA	TRBV6-6	NA	TRBJ1-3	TGTGCCAGCATAGGGGCGGCCGGGGGAAACACCATATATTTT	CASIGAAGGNTIYF
NA	TRBV20-1	TRBD2	TRBJ2-2	TGCAGTGCTAGTGCGGGAGGGCCTGTCGGGGAGCTGTTTTTT	CSASAGGPVGELFF
NA	TRBV18	NA	TRBJ2-7	TGTGCCAGCTCACCCAACCCGGACAGTCCCTACGAGCAGTACTTC	CASSPNPDSPYEQYF
NA	TRBV6-5	TRBD1	TRBJ2-7	TGTGCCAGCAGCGGGACAGGGGGGTACGAGCAGTACTTC	CASSGTGGYEQYF
NA	TRBV11-2	NA	TRBJ1-4	TGTGCCAGCAGCTTAGATCACGGACTGTTTTTT	CASSLDHGLFF
NA	TRBV5-1	TRBD1	TRBJ1-2	TGCGCCAGCAGCTTGGCACAGGGGGCCGACTATGGCTACACCTTC	CASSLAQGADYGYTF
NA	TRBV18	TRBD2	TRBJ2-7	TGTGCCAGTTCCAGCGGGAGGGCCACGTACGAGCAGTACTTC	CASSSGRATYEQYF
NA	TRBV7-8	NA	TRBJ1-1	TGTGCCAGCAGCTTAACAGGGACAACTGAAGCTTTCTTT	CASSLTGTTEAFF
NA	TRBV6-5	NA	TRBJ2-5	TGTGCCAGCAGAACTTATGACTCCCTGGTAGAGACCCAGTACTTC	CASRTYDSLVETQYF
once	TRBV15	NA	TRBJ2-1	TGTGCCACCAGCAGAACGGGGTACTACAATGAGCAGTTCTTC	CATSRTGYYNEQFF
few	TRBV28	TRBD2	TRBJ2-7	TGTGCCAGCAGTTTAGGGGCTAGCGGCTCCTACGAGCAGTACTTC	CASSLGASGSYEQYF
few	TRBV5-1	TRBD1	TRBJ1-2	TGCGCCAGCAGCCCGAGACAGGGCTTTTCCTATGGCTACACCTTC	CASSPRQGFSYGYTF
NA	TRBV7-2	NA	TRBJ2-5	TGTGCCAGCAGCTTAGCGGGGGCTAGCCCTGAGACCCAGTACTTC	CASSLAGASPETQYF
once	TRBV6-5	TRBD1	TRBJ1-4	TGTGCCAGCAGAACAGGGGGTTTGGGTGAAAAACTGTTTTTT	CASRTGGLGEKLFF
NA	TRBV6-5	NA	TRBJ1-2	TGTGCCAGCAGTTCTACGGACAGCTATGGCTACACCTTC	CASSSTDSYGYTF
NA	TRBV2	TRBD2	TRBJ2-5	TGTGCCAGCAGTGAAATGTCGGCGGGAGCGGGCGAGACCCAGTACTTC	CASSEMSAGAGETQYF
NA	TRBV19	TRBD1	TRBJ1-1	TGTGCCAGTCTTCGAGGGCCGGACAGGGTTAACACTGAAGCTTTCTTT	CASLRGPDRVNTEAFF
once	TRBV14	NA	TRBJ2-6	TGTGCCAGCAGCCAAGACTTAGCTGGGGCCAACGTCCTGACTTTC	CASSQDLAGANVLTF
few	TRBV15	NA	TRBJ2-1	TGTGCCACCAGCAGAAAGAGCGGGAATGAGCAGTTCTTC	CATSRKSGNEQFF
few	TRBV2	NA	TRBJ1-2	TGTGCCAGCAGTGAGACGGCGGTGGTGGGTGGCTACACCTTC	CASSETAVVGGYTF
NA	TRBV5-1	NA	TRBJ2-7	TGCGCCAGCAGCTACCTTGGGACATTAGGGGTCTACGAGCAGTACTTC	CASSYLGTLGVYEQYF
NA	TRBV20-1	NA	TRBJ2-1	TGCAGTGCTAGTTCGGGGGACGAGCAGTTCTTC	CSASSGDEQFF
once	TRBV2	TRBD1	TRBJ1-1	TGTGCCAGCAGTGATAGTGGGACAGGGCCGAACACTGAAGCTTTCTTT	CASSDSGTGPNTEAFF
NA	TRBV5-4	TRBD2	TRBJ2-5	TGTGCCAGCAGCTTGGTCGGGACTAGGGAAGAGACCCAGTACTTC	CASSLVGTREETQYF